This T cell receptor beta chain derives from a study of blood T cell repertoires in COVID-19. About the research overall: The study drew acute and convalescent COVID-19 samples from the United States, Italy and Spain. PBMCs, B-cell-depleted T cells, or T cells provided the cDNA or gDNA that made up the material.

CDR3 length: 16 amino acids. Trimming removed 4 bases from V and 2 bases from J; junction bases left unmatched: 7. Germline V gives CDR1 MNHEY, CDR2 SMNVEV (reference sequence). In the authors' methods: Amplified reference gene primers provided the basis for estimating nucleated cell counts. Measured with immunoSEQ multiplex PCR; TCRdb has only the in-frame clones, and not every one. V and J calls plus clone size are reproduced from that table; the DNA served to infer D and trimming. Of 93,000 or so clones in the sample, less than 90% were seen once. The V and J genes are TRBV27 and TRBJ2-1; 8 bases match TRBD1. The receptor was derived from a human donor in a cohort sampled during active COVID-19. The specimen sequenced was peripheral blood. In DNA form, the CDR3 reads TGTGCCAGCAGTTCCGGACTGGACAGGGCCTACAATGAGCAGTTCTTC. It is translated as CASSSGLDRAYNEQFF.